This TCR beta chain originates from a study of OX40 agonist ivuxolimab in advanced cancers. CDR1 is SGHDN and CDR2 is FVKESK in the germline V gene. V lost 2 bases to trimming and J lost 0 bases; unmatched junction nucleotides: 1. This CDR3 region has 16 residues. The assay was immunoSEQ multiplex PCR, and TCRdb's table has in-frame clones only and misses some. The sample lists 69,000 or so clones, about 85% occurring once. The gene calls are TRBV14 and TRBJ2-3; 11 bases align to TRBD2. Specimen: CD4+ or CD8+ T cells sorted from blood, collected in a trial of the OX40 agonist ivuxolimab. The sequence derives from an adult with an advanced solid tumor such as melanoma, head and neck, liver or kidney cancer. CDR3 coding DNA: TGTGCCAGCAGCCAACTAGCGGGGGGCAGCACAGATACGCAGTATTTT. Residues: CASSQLAGGSTDTQYF.